A single sample gave rise to the 11 T cell receptor beta chains below, sequenced in a study of T cell responses to AZD1222 COVID-19 vaccine. Assay: immunoSEQ multiplex PCR; the TCRdb copy retains only in-frame clones and omits some. Of roughly 200,000 clones listed, approximately 92% are singletons. The source was peripheral blood, collected on day 0 of AZD1222 vaccination. These receptors were taken from an adult in good health.

This clone has just one count. This rearrangement joins TRBV7-3 to TRBJ2-2, with 8 bases identical to TRBD1. The junction had 17 bases not matched to a gene; V was cut back by 5 bases and J by 6 bases. The CDR3 contains 18 residues. Germline V gene sequence: CDR1 SGHTA, CDR2 FQGTGA. This CDR3 is CASSLRPAGGEFSGELFF. The CDR3 nucleotides are TGTGCCAGCAGCCTCCGCCCGGCAGGGGGCGAGTTTTCCGGGGAGCTGTTTTTT.

The rearrangement uses TRBV30 and TRBJ2-7; TRBD1 might be the D (5 bases). This CDR3 is built from 12 residues. The V gene lost 4 bases and the J gene lost 0 bases, with 7 bases spanning the gap. The germline CDR1 and CDR2 sequences are GTSNPN and SVGIG (reference sequence). CDR3 nucleotides: TGTGCCTGGAAGGGGCTCTCCTACGAGCAGTACTTC. Amino acid sequence: CAWKGLSYEQYF.

V is TRBV4-2 and J is TRBJ2-7; 8 bases are a match to TRBD1. Germline CDR1 is LGHNA and CDR2 is YNFKEQ. This CDR3 spans 18 amino acids. Trimming removed 0 bases from V and 0 bases from J; junction bases left unmatched: 10. The CDR3 DNA follows: TGTGCCAGCAGCCAAGAATACGGTCAGGGGGCGTTCTCCTACGAGCAGTACTTC. It translates to CASSQEYGQGAFSYEQYF.

The rearrangement links TRBV28 to TRBJ1-2; 10 nucleotides line up with TRBD1. Germline loops: CDR1 MDHEN, CDR2 SYDVKM. The V and J ends lost 7 bases and 3 bases, in that order; junction bases with no gene match: 8. The CDR3 covers 15 residues. CDR3 amino acids: CASTQSGTGDYGYTF. CDR3 DNA sequence: TGTGCCAGCACTCAATCCGGGACAGGGGACTATGGCTACACCTTC.

The rearrangement uses TRBV2 and TRBJ1-1, with D unresolved. Trimming took off 5 bases at V and 0 bases at J, with 13 bases between the two ends. The germline V gene has CDR1 SNHLY and CDR2 FYNNEI. This CDR3 is built from 15 residues. The DNA of the CDR3 is TGTGCCAGCAGTAGCTTAGGCACCCTGAACACTGAAGCTTTCTTT. The encoded protein is CASSSLGTLNTEAFF.

As DNA, the CDR3 is TGCGCCAGCAGCTTAAACCCTGACGAGTACAATGAGCAGTTCTTC. It encodes CASSLNPDEYNEQFF. The chain employs TRBV5-1 and TRBJ2-1; D is unclear. Germline lookup yields CDR1 SGHRS and CDR2 YFSETQ. The V end was cut by 2 bases, the J end by 4 bases, with 13 bases between. This CDR3 has 15 amino acids.

This clone was observed once. V gene TRBV18 combines with J gene TRBJ2-6, with 11 bases lining up with TRBD1. This CDR3 has 22 residues. Per the germline V gene, CDR1 is KGHSH and CDR2 is LQKENI. Trimming cost V 3 bases and J 1 base; bases outside gene matches: 17. CDR3 protein: CASSPTRGQGALFLSGANVLTF. CDR3 DNA: TGTGCCAGCTCACCGACTCGAGGACAGGGGGCTCTCTTTCTGTCTGGGGCCAACGTCCTGACTTTC. Filled out from reference TRBV18 and TRBJ2-6, the complete variable domain reads NAGVMQNPRHLVRRRGQEARLRCSPMKGHSHVYWYRQLPEEGLKFMVYLQKENIIDESGMPKERFSAEFPKEGPSILRIQQVVRGDSAAYFCASSPTRGQGALFLSGANVLTFGAGSRLTVL.

This chain links TRBV7-9 with TRBJ1-3; no firm D call. Germline V CDR1 and CDR2: SEHNR, FQNEAQ (reference sequence). V lost 1 base, J lost 0 bases, and 4 bases lay in between. The CDR3 has 14 amino acids. The CDR3 DNA sequence: TGTGCCAGCAGCTTAGGACCCTCTGGAAACACCATATATTTT. This translates into CASSLGPSGNTIYF.

The chain carries TRBV7-6 and TRBJ1-3; no firm D call. Germline V gene lookup returns CDR1 SGHVS and CDR2 FNYEAQ. V lost 1 base and J lost 0, with 13 bases in between. The CDR3 covers 17 residues. CDR3 residues: CASSLGLAQSSGNTIYF. CDR3 bases: TGTGCCAGCAGCTTAGGGCTAGCCCAGAGCTCTGGAAACACCATATATTTT.

The chain is built from TRBV2 and TRBJ1-2; D remains unclear. The germline CDR1 and CDR2 sequences are SNHLY and FYNNEI. V was shortened by 8 bases and J by 8 bases, with 15 bases between the two germline ends. The CDR3 is 12 amino acids. This CDR3 reads CASGVLEWGYTF. The CDR3 DNA is TGTGCCAGCGGCGTATTAGAATGGGGCTACACCTTC.

The J gene is TRBJ1-2, the V gene TRBV5-1, with TRBD1 identical over 9 bases. V shed 1 base, J shed 4 bases, and the junction held 8 bases outside the gene matches. Germline assignment: CDR1 SGHRS and CDR2 YFSETQ. The CDR3 has 16 residues. Here the CDR3 DNA reads TGCGCCAGCAGCTTGCCCCCGGGACAGGGTGTCTATGGCTACACCTTC. Translated, it gives CASSLPPGQGVYGYTF.